Below are 19 T cell receptor beta chains sequenced from a single sample in a study of blood T cells in healthy people across ages. Through a sample-barcoded 5' primer and a J-beta primer mix, a second PCR was run for roughly 7 to 12 cycles. TCRdb analysed the 5' RACE reads with MiXCR anew, one entry per CDR3 protein. The sample includes roughly 730,000 distinct CDR3 sequences, roughly three fifths of them seen just once. Specimen: blood. Receptors were obtained from a man between 35 and 55 years old in good health.

This chain links TRBV6-5 with TRBJ1-1; D gene uncertain. CDR3 size: 14 residues. V was pared by 5 bases and J by 1 base, with 11 bases between. The germline CDR1 and CDR2 sequences are MNHEY and SVGAGI. Written as DNA, the CDR3 is TGTGCCAGCAGTGACCGGGCCTCGAACACTGAAGCTTTCTTT. It encodes CASSDRASNTEAFF.

The chain combines TRBV15 with TRBJ1-4; D might be TRBD1 (5 bases). The germline gives CDR1 LNHNV, CDR2 YYDKDF (reference sequence). The V and J ends lost 1 base and 5 bases respectively, with 11 bases between them. The CDR3 contains 15 residues. The CDR3 region is CATSRAGDYNEKLFF. The CDR3 DNA is TGTGCCACCAGCAGAGCGGGGGACTACAATGAAAAACTGTTTTTT.

V is TRBV24-1 and J is TRBJ2-7; D is possibly TRBD2 (6 bases). V shed 1 base and J shed 1 base, with 10 bases lying between them. CDR1 is KGHDR, CDR2 SFDVKD, per germline. The CDR3 extends over 15 amino acids. The CDR3 spells CATSDLRDLSYEQYF. Here the CDR3 DNA reads TGTGCCACCAGTGATTTACGGGACTTATCCTACGAGCAGTACTTC.

This clonotype was picked up one time. The chain recombines TRBV3-1 with TRBJ2-4; tentatively, D is TRBD1 (6 bases). The DNA end lines up better with TRBJ2-7; the J call may be wrong. The CDR3 runs to 14 residues. CDR1 and CDR2 (germline): LGHDT, YNNKEL (reference sequence). The CDR3 spells CASSQQDRIGEQYF. The CDR3 nucleotides read TGTGCCAGCAGCCAGCAAGACAGGATTGGCGAGCAGTACTTC.

The V gene is TRBV20-1, the J gene TRBJ2-7; the match to TRBD1 covers 8 bases. The CDR3 is 12 residues long. V shed 5 bases and J 6 bases; nucleotides not matched to a gene: 6. Germline CDR1 is DFQATT and CDR2 is SNEGSKA (reference sequence). The chain's CDR3 is CSAEDRAGEQYF. The CDR3 DNA reads as TGCAGTGCTGAGGACAGGGCTGGCGAGCAGTACTTC.

This clonotype has more than one count but fewer than ten. This sequence joins TRBV6-6 and TRBJ2-4; D is unclear. CDR1 is MNHNY, CDR2 SVGAGI, per germline (reference sequence). V lost 6 bases and J 0 bases, leaving 15 bases between the germline ends. The CDR3 totals 16 residues. The CDR3 DNA is TGTGCCAGCAGCCCCGGTGGAAACCTAGCCAAAAACATTCAGTACTTC. This sequence encodes CASSPGGNLAKNIQYF.

A few counts support this clonotype. This chain uses TRBV7-7 with TRBJ2-5; maybe TRBD2 (6 bases). CDR3 size: 13 residues. Germline V CDR1 and CDR2: SSHAT, FNYEAQ (reference sequence). CDR3 in DNA: TGTGCTAGCGGACCTGGGGACGCGGAGACCCAGTACTTC. Translated, it gives CASGPGDAETQYF.

The chain carries TRBV20-1 and TRBJ1-2; a weak D match, TRBD1 (5 bases). There are 14 residues in the CDR3. Germline CDR1 and CDR2: DFQATT and SNEGSKA (reference sequence). V lost 0 bases, J lost 7 bases, and 15 bases lay in between. The CDR3 loop reads CSARDPGLGRGYTF. The CDR3 DNA follows: TGCAGTGCTAGAGATCCGGGACTGGGACGTGGCTACACCTTC.

The rearrangement links TRBV7-8 to TRBJ2-7; 8 positions agree with TRBD2. Germline loops: CDR1 SGHVS, CDR2 FQNEAQ. The CDR3 sequence is 15 residues long. J was trimmed by 3 bases and V by 1 base; bases with no gene match: 5. The CDR3 spells CASSLGSLAGYEQYF. The CDR3 coding sequence is TGTGCCAGCAGCTTAGGATCCCTAGCGGGCTACGAGCAGTACTTC.

Here the CDR3 reads CSIQGRETQYF. CDR3 nucleotide sequence: TGCAGCATACAGGGAAGAGAGACCCAGTACTTC. V gene TRBV20-1 combines with J gene TRBJ2-5; weak D call: TRBD1 (6 bases). This CDR3 is 11 amino acids long. Germline V gives CDR1 DFQATT, CDR2 SNEGSKA (reference sequence).

This clonotype has more than one count but fewer than ten. The gene calls are TRBV28 and TRBJ2-6; possible D gene TRBD2, 5 bases. This CDR3 region has 13 residues. Germline V gene data show CDR1 as MDHEN and CDR2 as SYDVKM. CDR3 DNA sequence: TGTGTCGCCGGGATTCCTGGGGCCAACGTCCTGACTTTC. This codes for CVAGIPGANVLTF.

This chain uses TRBV4-3 with TRBJ2-5; 10 bases line up with TRBD2. The V gene's germline CDR1 is LGHNA and CDR2 YSLEER. There are 17 residues in the CDR3. V was pared by 1 base and J by 11 bases, with 16 bases of the junction left unmatched. The CDR3 DNA reads TGCGCCAGCAGCCAAGGTTCACCGGGACTAGCGTCCAATGAGCAGTACTTC. Protein sequence: CASSQGSPGLASNEQYF.

The chain is built from TRBV11-2 and TRBJ2-1, with no clear D. The CDR3 runs 16 residues. CDR1 and CDR2 from the germline V gene are SGHAT and FQNNGV. Trimming removed 5 bases from V and 5 bases from J, with 19 bases in between. The CDR3 DNA reads TGTGCCAGCAGCCAAGTCGTGACGGCAATCCACAATGAGCAGTTCTTC. It is translated as CASSQVVTAIHNEQFF.

This chain connects TRBV7-3 to TRBJ2-3; 11 nucleotides line up with TRBD2. Per germline, CDR1 SGHTA and CDR2 FQGTGA. CDR3 length: 17 amino acids. J was trimmed by 6 bases and V by 0 bases; bases with no gene match: 8. This CDR3 reads CASSLTPSGGFVDTQYF. CDR3 coding DNA: TGTGCCAGCAGCTTAACGCCTAGCGGGGGGTTTGTGGATACGCAGTATTTT.

The rearrangement uses TRBV20-1 and TRBJ2-5; TRBD2 agrees at 12 bases. The DNA matches TRBJ2-7 better at its end, which makes the J call doubtful. This CDR3 region has 14 residues. CDR1 and CDR2 from the germline V gene are DFQATT and SNEGSKA (reference sequence). Here the CDR3 reads CSASQLAGGYEQYF. The CDR3 DNA follows: TGCAGTGCTTCTCAACTAGCGGGAGGCTACGAGCAGTACTTC.

V and J are TRBV12-3 or TRBV12-4 and TRBJ1-1; 9 bases line up with TRBD1. The CDR3 loop spans 14 amino acids. V shed 7 bases and J 6 bases; nucleotides not matched to a gene: 9. CDR3 sequence reads: CASILDRGDAEAFF. The CDR3 nucleotides read TGTGCCAGCATCCTGGACAGGGGCGACGCTGAAGCTTTCTTT.

This clonotype showed up just a few times. The rearrangement uses TRBV10-3 and TRBJ1-2; TRBD1 matches 8 bases. This CDR3 is built from 13 residues. Germline V gene lookup returns CDR1 ENHRY and CDR2 SYGVKD. The V and J ends lost 6 bases and 3 bases, in that order; junction bases with no gene match: 3. The CDR3 loop is CAIRGGQDYGYTF. DNA for the CDR3: TGTGCCATCAGGGGGGGACAGGACTATGGCTACACCTTC.

The gene calls are TRBV5-1 and TRBJ2-1; possibly TRBD1 for D (6 bases). CDR1 SGHRS and CDR2 YFSETQ come from the germline V gene. The CDR3 consists of 15 residues. Trimming stripped 4 bases from V and 4 bases from J, with 15 bases between. The CDR3 DNA reads TGCGCCAGCAGCCCTGCCGGGACATCTTACAATGAGCAGTTCTTC. It encodes CASSPAGTSYNEQFF. Combining the CDR3 with reference TRBV5-1 and TRBJ2-1 gives the whole variable domain KAGVTQTPRYLIKTRGQQVTLSCSPISGHRSVSWYQQTPGQGLQFLFEYFSETQRNKGNFPGRFSGRQFSNSRSEMNVSTLELGDSALYLCASSPAGTSYNEQFFGPGTRLTVL.

The chain is built from TRBV9 and TRBJ2-4, with D uncertain. The DNA end is a closer match to TRBJ2-7, so the J assignment may be wrong. The V gene's germline CDR1 is SGDLS and CDR2 YYNGEE. The CDR3 loop spans 14 amino acids. The CDR3 sequence: CASSVGSSRDEQYF. CDR3 bases: TGTGCCAGCAGCGTAGGGAGCAGCCGCGACGAGCAGTACTTC.